The text below deals with one T cell receptor beta chain. The data were produced by immunoSEQ multiplex PCR, yet TCRdb's version contains in-frame clones alone and is incomplete. The sample has approximately 480,000 clones; 89% are singletons. This entry is derived from a study of blood T cell repertoires in COVID-19. The source material was peripheral blood. The clonotype originates from a man younger than 35 with COVID-19, enrolled during active disease.

The CDR3 region has the DNA TGTGCCAGTAGTATGATGGGGCCCCTTCTCAACACCGGGGAGCTGTTTTTT. Protein: CASSMMGPLLNTGELFF. The V and J genes are TRBV19 and TRBJ2-2; weak D call: TRBD1 (5 bases). CDR1 is LNHDA and CDR2 is SQIVND in the germline V gene (reference sequence). Trimming removed 3 bases at V and 2 bases at J, with 16 bases between. The CDR3 runs to 17 residues.